This T cell receptor beta chain was sequenced in a study of T-cell memory formation after mild COVID-19. At the level of the study: Largely, TCR clusters stayed within a single donor.

Findings of the study overall: There was a balanced CD4/CD8 profile in clones contracting day 15 to 85, and later expanders leaned CD4+. Memory cells collected pre-infection included some clones that later responded, suggesting cross-reactive memory joined.

The CDR3 loop spans 12 amino acids. From germline, CDR1 is DFQATT and CDR2 SNEGSKA (reference sequence). This clonotype has only a few counts. Its antigen is not identified. Libraries for TCRalpha and TCRbeta carried sample barcodes and unique molecular identifiers via 5'RACE. TCRdb analysed the 5' RACE reads with MiXCR anew, one entry per CDR3 protein. Here the sample spans about 270,000 distinct CDR3 sequences, about a sixth being singletons. The sequenced material came from PBMCs or a T cell subset sorted from them (not recorded which). The clonotype was recovered from a young man who had mild COVID-19 (a few samples of this study predate the infection). Cell type and time point are not known. The chain combines TRBV20-1 with TRBJ1-1; TRBD1 is a possible D gene (6 bases). The CDR3, as DNA: TGCAGCGCAAGACAGGAGCCTTTAGGGGCTTTCTTT. It translates to CSARQEPLGAFF.